The present entry profiles one TCR beta chain with its context. The sample belongs to a study of blood T cell repertoires in COVID-19. On the study more broadly: Donors in the United States, Italy and Spain gave samples during acute or convalescent COVID-19.

Methods used by the authors: Estimation of nucleated cell counts was performed using reference gene primer amplification. Using immunoSEQ multiplex PCR, the repertoire was profiled, and TCRdb retains in-frame clones only, with some absent. The DNA gave D and trimming, while V, J and clone size come from that table. This table holds under 450,000 clones, roughly four fifths found once. This study enrolled people aged about 18 to 100 from around 25 US geographic areas. Assignments of participants to cohorts depended upon their own reported clinical history. V dropped 3 bases and J dropped 0 bases, with 14 bases sitting between them. This CDR3 is built from 16 residues. Germline V gene lookup returns CDR1 SGHNT and CDR2 YENEEA.

The sequencing input was PBMCs or T cells enriched from blood (not recorded which). This sequence was found in a woman in her forties or fifties who had recovered from COVID-19. This chain uses TRBV11-3 with TRBJ1-1; a possible D gene is TRBD1 (5 bases). The CDR3 DNA reads as TGTGCCAGCAGCTTTGGGCAGGGCAGCTTGAACACTGAAGCTTTCTTT. The encoded protein is CASSFGQGSLNTEAFF.